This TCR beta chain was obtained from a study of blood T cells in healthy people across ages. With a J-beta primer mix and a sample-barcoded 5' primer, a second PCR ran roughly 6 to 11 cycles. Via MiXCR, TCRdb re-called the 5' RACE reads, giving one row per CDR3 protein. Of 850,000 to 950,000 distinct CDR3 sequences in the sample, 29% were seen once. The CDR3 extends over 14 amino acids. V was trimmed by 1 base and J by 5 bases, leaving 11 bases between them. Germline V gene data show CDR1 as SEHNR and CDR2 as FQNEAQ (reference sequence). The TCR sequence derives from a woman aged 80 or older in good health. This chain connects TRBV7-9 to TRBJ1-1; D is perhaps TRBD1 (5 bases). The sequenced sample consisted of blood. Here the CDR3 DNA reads TGTGCCAGCAGCTTAGGGGGGAGAGGTACTGAAGCTTTCTTT. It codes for CASSLGGRGTEAFF.